This record covers a single TCR beta chain. Generated by immunoSEQ multiplex PCR, the TCRdb table keeps only in-frame clones and is missing some. Here the sample spans 200,000 to 250,000 clones, more than 70% being singletons. The data originate from a study of blood T cell repertoires in COVID-19. This receptor was obtained from a human donor in a cohort sampled during active COVID-19. Source material: peripheral blood.

The CDR3: CASSEDVWGTGGYGYTF. The CDR3, as DNA: TGTGCCAGCAGTGAAGATGTCTGGGGGACAGGGGGCTATGGCTACACCTTC. The chain has TRBV6-1 and TRBJ1-2; TRBD1 matches at 11 bases. The CDR3 is 17 amino acids. Germline assignment: CDR1 MNHNS and CDR2 SASEGT. Trimming at V came to 1 base and at J to 4 bases, leaving 8 bases not matched to a gene.